This T cell receptor (beta chain) was profiled in a study of beta chain features in type 1 diabetes (dated by TCRdb to the late 2010s). Some background on the complete study: No differences in mean age, gender distribution, total cell number or subset yield were found between patients and healthy donors. A total of approximately 99,000,000 sorted cells were examined across all samples, and RNA yield correlated strongly with the number of cells per subset. The study compared TCRB repertoires of sorted circulating CD4+ T cell subsets between recently diagnosed type 1 diabetes patients and matched healthy donors. Whereas all 28 donors provided naive and central memory subsets, regulatory and stem cell-like memory subsets were isolated from just 8 patients and roughly 8 healthy donors.

The investigation overall reported the following: Shorter templates might be favored by PCR, yet because patient and control samples were amplified and corrected together, any such skew would affect both groups equally. HLA sub-analyses involved small numbers of individuals, so any influence of HLA type on TCRB rearrangement remained unresolved. Naive, central memory and regulatory TCRB repertoires appeared to be more alike among patients than among healthy donors. In all four CD4+ subsets, TCRB CDR3 length was moderately but significantly shorter in type 1 diabetes patients. Patients with type 1 diabetes made fewer insertions and deleted more nucleotides at VDJ recombination sites, implying thymic rearrangement abnormalities. Because cDNA rather than genomic DNA was sequenced, highly expressing activated cells could have been over-represented, although no difference in activation and CD3 levels was found between groups.

The High Capacity cDNA Reverse Transcription Kit was used to reverse transcribe all of the isolated RNA, meaning that expressed TCRB transcripts were what got sequenced. Deep immunoSEQ sequencing was applied to naive, central memory and regulatory T cell samples, giving an average of roughly 3.3 million total reads per sample. After sorted cells were lysed in RLT buffer, RNA was extracted with DNase-treated RNeasy Micro or Mini kits, with the choice depending on cell number. To prevent cross-contamination, each cell subset was processed individually, whereas patient and healthy donor samples were processed jointly. TCRB sequences were amplified from cDNA with the immunoSEQ multiplex PCR, producing 87-bp fragments spanning the CDR3 region. Amplicons were sequenced on the Illumina HiSeq platform. Turning to the authors' computational methods: PCR bias was corrected computationally using synthetic template baselines, and reads within Hamming distance 2 were collapsed, with unmergeable singletons discarded. Reads were aligned against IMGT to assign V, D and J genes, CDR3 length and insertions or deletions at six rearrangement sites. Within each subset, clonotype counts were normalized to the number of sorted cells before true diversity and Gini coefficients were calculated with the tcR R package. The overlap coefficient, calculated on TCRB nucleotide sequences, was used to quantify repertoire sharing. Out-of-frame TCRB sequences from naive cells were analyzed to stand in for the pre-selection repertoire. TCRdb holds this immuneACCESS table with in-frame rearrangements only. Some clones are missing; in checked studies, unresolved V genes explain under half, and the rest has no known cause. D and trimming were read from the DNA, whereas the V and J calls and clone size are those reported in that table. For this sample the table gives around 160,000 clones, of which roughly 60% were detected only once. The ten largest account for roughly 0.092% of the sample.

About this clone itself: This clone's antigen is unknown. No base quality values were provided; no much bigger clone lies one nucleotide off.

Germline trimming amounts to 3 bases on V and 4 bases on J, with 6 as the count of junction bases outside the gene matches. From its cysteine to its phenylalanine, the CDR3 spans 14 amino acids. The only DNA kept is the CDR3, 42 bases in frame from the first base. Sequences GTSNPN (CDR1) and SVGIG (CDR2) are obtained from the germline V gene (reference sequence). Each donor gave one peripheral blood draw, averaging approximately 110 mL, which was collected into heparinised tubes. Naive, central memory, regulatory and stem cell-like memory CD4+ T cells were sorted on a BD FACSAria II using a panel including CD45RO, CCR7, CD25, CD127, CD95 and CD27. All sorted populations exceeded 95% purity. PBMCs were separated immediately by Lymphoprep density gradient centrifugation and were stained directly, without being cultured. So that batch effects would be minimized, each experiment stained and sorted samples in pairs, pairing one healthy donor with one patient.

The sequenced sample consisted of naive CD4+ T cells from blood. The sample's cell subset or site label is to be understood as: true naive CD4+ T cells. The V and J genes are TRBV30 and TRBJ2-5, with TRBD1 identical over 9 junction bases. This sequence was found in a man aged 30 to 45 with type 1 diabetes. The CDR3 region has the sequence CAWSAVTGGETQYF. The nucleotides read TGTGCCTGGAGCGCCGTGACAGGGGGAGAGACCCAGTACTTC.